This TCR beta chain was recorded in a study of T cells in narcolepsy. Clones were read by immunoSEQ multiplex PCR, and TCRdb kept only the in-frame ones, dropping some. The repertoire includes 15,000 to 20,000 clones, 65% to 90% of them detected once, and 0.72% sits in the top ten. The CDR3 has 13 amino acids. The V and J ends lost 2 bases and 7 bases, in that order; junction bases with no gene match: 1. CDR1 SGHNT and CDR2 YYREEE come from the germline V gene (reference sequence). The chain uses TRBV5-4 and TRBJ2-1; 9 bases are a match to TRBD2. What was sequenced was memory (CD45RA-) CD4+ T cells from blood. This TCR was recovered from a human donor in good health. DNA of the CDR3: TGTGCCAGCAGCTTTGGACTAGCGAATGAGCAGTTCTTC. Translated, it gives CASSFGLANEQFF.